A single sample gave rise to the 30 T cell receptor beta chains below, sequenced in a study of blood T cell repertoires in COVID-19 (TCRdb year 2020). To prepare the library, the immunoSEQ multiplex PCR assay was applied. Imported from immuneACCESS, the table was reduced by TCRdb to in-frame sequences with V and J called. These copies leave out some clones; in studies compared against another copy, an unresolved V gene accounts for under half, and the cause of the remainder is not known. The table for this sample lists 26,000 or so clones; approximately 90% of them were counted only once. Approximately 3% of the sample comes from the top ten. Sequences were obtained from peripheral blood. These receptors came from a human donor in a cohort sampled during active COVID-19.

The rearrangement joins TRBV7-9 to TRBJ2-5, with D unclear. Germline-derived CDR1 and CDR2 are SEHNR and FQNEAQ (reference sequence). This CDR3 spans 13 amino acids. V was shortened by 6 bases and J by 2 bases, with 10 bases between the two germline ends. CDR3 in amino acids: CASRTTVQETQYF. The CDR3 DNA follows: TGTGCCAGCAGAACAACAGTACAAGAGACCCAGTACTTC.

CDR3 protein: CASSQVFTGVTEAFF. The CDR3 nucleotides are TGTGCCAGCAGCCAAGTCTTTACAGGGGTCACTGAAGCTTTCTTT. The chain combines TRBV3-1 (or the pseudogene TRBV3-2) with TRBJ1-1; the match to TRBD1 covers 7 bases. Germline assignment: CDR1 LGHDT and CDR2 YNNKEL (reference sequence). V gave up 1 base and J gave up 4 bases; unmatched junction bases: 6. CDR3 length: 15 amino acids.

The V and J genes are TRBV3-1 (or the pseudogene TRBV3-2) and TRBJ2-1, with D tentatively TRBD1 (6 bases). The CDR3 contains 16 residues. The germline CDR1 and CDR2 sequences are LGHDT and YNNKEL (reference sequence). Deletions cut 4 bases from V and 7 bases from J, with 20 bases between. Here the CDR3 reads CASSRTGNVWLNEQFF. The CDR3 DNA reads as TGTGCCAGCAGCCGAACAGGGAACGTGTGGCTAAATGAGCAGTTCTTC.

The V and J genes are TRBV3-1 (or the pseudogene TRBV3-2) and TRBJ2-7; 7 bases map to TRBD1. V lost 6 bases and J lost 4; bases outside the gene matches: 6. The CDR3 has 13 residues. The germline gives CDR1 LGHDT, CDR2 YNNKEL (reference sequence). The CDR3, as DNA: TGTGCCAGCAGAAGACAGGGAACATACGAGCAGTACTTC. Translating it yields CASRRQGTYEQYF.

CDR3 in DNA: TGTGCCAGCAGCCGCGACAGGGATCAGCCCCAGCATTTT. Encoded protein: CASSRDRDQPQHF. The chain couples TRBV6-5 to TRBJ1-5; 7 bases align to TRBD1. The CDR3 totals 13 residues. Germline lookup yields CDR1 MNHEY and CDR2 SVGAGI. Unmatched junction bases numbered 4, after V lost 6 bases and J lost 5 bases.

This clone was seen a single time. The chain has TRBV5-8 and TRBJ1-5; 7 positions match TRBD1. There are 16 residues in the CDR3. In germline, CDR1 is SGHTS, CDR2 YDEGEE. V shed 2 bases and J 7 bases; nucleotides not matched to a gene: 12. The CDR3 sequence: CASSLVTGAIGQPQHF. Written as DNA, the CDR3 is TGTGCCAGCAGCTTAGTCACAGGGGCAATAGGGCAGCCCCAGCATTTT.

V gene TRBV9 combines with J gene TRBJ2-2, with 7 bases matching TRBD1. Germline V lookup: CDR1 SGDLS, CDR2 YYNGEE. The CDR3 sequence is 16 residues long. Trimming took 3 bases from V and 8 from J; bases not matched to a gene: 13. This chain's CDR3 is CASSESAGGLFGELFF. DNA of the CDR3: TGTGCCAGCAGCGAGTCGGCAGGGGGTCTTTTTGGGGAGCTGTTTTTT.

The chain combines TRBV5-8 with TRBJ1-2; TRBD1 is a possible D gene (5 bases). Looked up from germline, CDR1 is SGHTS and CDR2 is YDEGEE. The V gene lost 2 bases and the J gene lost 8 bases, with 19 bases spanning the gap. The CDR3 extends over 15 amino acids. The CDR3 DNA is TGTGCCAGCAGCTTCGGGGGTGGGCAGGCCTTCGGCTACACCTTC. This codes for CASSFGGGQAFGYTF.

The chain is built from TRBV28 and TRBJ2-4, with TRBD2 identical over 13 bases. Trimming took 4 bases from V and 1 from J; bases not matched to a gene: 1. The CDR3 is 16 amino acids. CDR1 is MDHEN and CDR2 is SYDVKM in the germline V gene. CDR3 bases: TGTGCCAGCAGTTCGACTAGCGGGGGGGCCAAAAACATTCAGTACTTC. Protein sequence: CASSSTSGGAKNIQYF.

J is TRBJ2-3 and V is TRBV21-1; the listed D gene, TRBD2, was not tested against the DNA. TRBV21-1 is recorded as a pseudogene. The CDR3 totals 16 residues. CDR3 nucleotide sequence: TGTGCCAGCAGCAAGGGGAGGTCACGGGCGGGGGATACGCAGTATTTT. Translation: CASSKGRSRAGDTQYF.

The CDR3 DNA reads as TGTGCCAGCAGCTATGGGACAGGGATCCAAGAGACCCAGTACTTC. This translates into CASSYGTGIQETQYF. The chain joins TRBV7-7 to TRBJ2-5; 9 bases are shared with TRBD1. Germline trimming cut 4 bases from V and 1 base from J; bases unmatched to any gene: 4. CDR1 and CDR2 (germline): SSHAT, FNYEAQ (reference sequence). This CDR3 contains 15 residues.

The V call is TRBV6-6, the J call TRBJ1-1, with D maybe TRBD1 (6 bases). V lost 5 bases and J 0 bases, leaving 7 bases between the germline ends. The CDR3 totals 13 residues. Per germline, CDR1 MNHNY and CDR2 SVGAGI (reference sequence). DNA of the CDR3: TGTGCCAGCAGTGGACAGCTGAACACTGAAGCTTTCTTT. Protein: CASSGQLNTEAFF.

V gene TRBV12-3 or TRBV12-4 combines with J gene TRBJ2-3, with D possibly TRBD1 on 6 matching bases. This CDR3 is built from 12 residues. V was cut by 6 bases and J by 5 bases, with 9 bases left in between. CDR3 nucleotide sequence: TGTGCCAGCAGCCGAGGGGGAGATACGCAGTATTTT. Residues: CASSRGGDTQYF.

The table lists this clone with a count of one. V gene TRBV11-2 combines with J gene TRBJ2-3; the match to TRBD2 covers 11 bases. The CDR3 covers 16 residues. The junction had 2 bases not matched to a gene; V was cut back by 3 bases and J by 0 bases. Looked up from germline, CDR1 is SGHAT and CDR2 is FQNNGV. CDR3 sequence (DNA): TGTGCCAGCAGCTTCACTAGCGGGGGAAGCACAGATACGCAGTATTTT. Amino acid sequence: CASSFTSGGSTDTQYF.

The CDR3 coding sequence is TGTGCCAGCAGCCTCCGGGAGGCGAGCTCTGGAAACACCATATATTTT. Its protein is CASSLREASSGNTIYF. The V and J genes are TRBV7-9 and TRBJ1-3; D gene ambiguous. The CDR3 runs 16 residues. Germline V CDR1 and CDR2: SEHNR, FQNEAQ (reference sequence). V was cut by 5 bases and J by 0 bases, with 14 bases left in between. Drawing the rest from reference TRBV7-9 and TRBJ1-3, the complete variable domain is DTGVSQNPRHKITKRGQNVTFRCDPISEHNRLYWYRQTLGQGPEFLTYFQNEAQLEKSRLLSDRFSAERPKGSFSTLEIQRTEQGDSAMYLCASSLREASSGNTIYFGEGSWLTVV.

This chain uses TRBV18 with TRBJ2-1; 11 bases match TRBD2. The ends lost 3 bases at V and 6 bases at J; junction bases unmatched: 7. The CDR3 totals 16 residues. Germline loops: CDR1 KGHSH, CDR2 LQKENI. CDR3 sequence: CASSPSGGARINEQFF. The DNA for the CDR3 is TGTGCCAGCTCACCTAGCGGGGGGGCCAGGATCAATGAGCAGTTCTTC. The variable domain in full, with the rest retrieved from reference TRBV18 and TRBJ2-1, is NAGVMQNPRHLVRRRGQEARLRCSPMKGHSHVYWYRQLPEEGLKFMVYLQKENIIDESGMPKERFSAEFPKEGPSILRIQQVVRGDSAAYFCASSPSGGARINEQFFGPGTRLTVL.

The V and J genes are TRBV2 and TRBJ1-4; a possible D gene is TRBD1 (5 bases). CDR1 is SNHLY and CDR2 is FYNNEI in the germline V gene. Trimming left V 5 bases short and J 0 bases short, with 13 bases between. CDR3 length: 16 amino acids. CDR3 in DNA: TGTGCCAGCAGTACTGCGGGGCTCGCAACTAATGAAAAACTGTTTTTT. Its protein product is CASSTAGLATNEKLFF.

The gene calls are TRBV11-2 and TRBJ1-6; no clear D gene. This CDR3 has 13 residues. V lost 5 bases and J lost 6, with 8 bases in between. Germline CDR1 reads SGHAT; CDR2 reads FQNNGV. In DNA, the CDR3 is TGTGCCAGCAGCCCGAAGCCTAATTCACCCCTCCACTTT. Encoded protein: CASSPKPNSPLHF.

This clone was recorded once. CDR3 nucleotides: TGTGCCAGCAGCCTGAAGACTAGCGGGGGTCCCGGGGAGCTGTTTTTT. Residues: CASSLKTSGGPGELFF. V usage is TRBV5-4 and J usage is TRBJ2-2; 12 nucleotides line up with TRBD2. The J segment lost 6 bases and the V segment lost 4 bases, leaving 7 bases of the junction unmatched. The CDR3 consists of 16 residues. Germline CDR1 reads SGHNT; CDR2 reads YYREEE (reference sequence). Full variable domain (remainder filled in from reference TRBV5-4 and TRBJ2-2): ETGVTQSPTHLIKTRGQQVTLRCSSQSGHNTVSWYQQALGQGPQFIFQYYREEENGRGNFPPRFSGLQFPNYSSELNVNALELDDSALYLCASSLKTSGGPGELFFGEGSRLTVL.

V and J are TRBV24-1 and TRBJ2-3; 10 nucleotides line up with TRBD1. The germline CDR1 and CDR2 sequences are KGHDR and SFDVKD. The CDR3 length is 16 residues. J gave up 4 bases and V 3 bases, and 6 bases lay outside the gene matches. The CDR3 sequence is CATSDTGTGEADTQYF. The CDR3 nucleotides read TGTGCCACCAGTGATACCGGGACAGGGGAGGCAGATACGCAGTATTTT.

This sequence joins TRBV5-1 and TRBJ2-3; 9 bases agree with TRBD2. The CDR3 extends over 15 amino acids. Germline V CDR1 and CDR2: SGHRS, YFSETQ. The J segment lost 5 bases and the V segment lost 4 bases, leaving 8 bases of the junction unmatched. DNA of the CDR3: TGCGCCAGCAGCCAAGGGGCGACTAGCGGAGATACGCAGTATTTT. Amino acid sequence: CASSQGATSGDTQYF.

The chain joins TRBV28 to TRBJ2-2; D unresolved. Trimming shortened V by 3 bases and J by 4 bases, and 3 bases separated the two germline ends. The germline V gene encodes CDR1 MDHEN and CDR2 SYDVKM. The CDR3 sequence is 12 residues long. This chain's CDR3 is CASSFRTGELFF. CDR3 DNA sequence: TGTGCCAGCAGTTTTCGCACCGGGGAGCTGTTTTTT.

This CDR3 is CASSDRVNTGELFF. The DNA for the CDR3 is TGTGCCAGCAGTGACAGAGTCAACACCGGGGAGCTGTTTTTT. The chain employs TRBV6-6 and TRBJ2-2; maybe TRBD1 (5 bases). Between the trimmed V and J ends, which lost 5 bases and 2 bases, there was a span of 9 bases. This CDR3 is built from 14 residues. CDR1 and CDR2 (germline): MNHNY, SVGAGI (reference sequence).

CDR3 in amino acids: CASSRSQGTHQPQHF. The CDR3 nucleotides are TGTGCCAGCAGCCGATCACAGGGTACCCATCAGCCCCAGCATTTT. The rearrangement links TRBV2 to TRBJ1-5; possibly TRBD1 for D (6 bases). CDR3 size: 15 residues. V was shortened by 6 bases and J by 5 bases, with 17 bases between the two germline ends. Germline V gene lookup returns CDR1 SNHLY and CDR2 FYNNEI.

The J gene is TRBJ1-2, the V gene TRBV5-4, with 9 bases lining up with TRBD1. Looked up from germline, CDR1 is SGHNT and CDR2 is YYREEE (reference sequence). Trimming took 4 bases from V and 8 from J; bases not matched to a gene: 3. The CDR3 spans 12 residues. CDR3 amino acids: CASSRTGEGYTF. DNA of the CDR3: TGTGCCAGCAGCCGGACAGGGGAAGGCTACACCTTC.

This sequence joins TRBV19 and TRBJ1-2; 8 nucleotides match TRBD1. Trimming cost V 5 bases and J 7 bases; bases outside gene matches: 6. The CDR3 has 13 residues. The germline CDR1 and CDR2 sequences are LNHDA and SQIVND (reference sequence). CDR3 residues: CASSSQGATGYTF. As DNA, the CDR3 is TGTGCCAGTAGTTCTCAGGGGGCGACTGGCTACACCTTC. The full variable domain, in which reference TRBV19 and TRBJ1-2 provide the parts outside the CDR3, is DGGITQSPKYLFRKEGQNVTLSCEQNLNHDAMYWYRQDPGQGLRLIYYSQIVNDFQKGDIAEGYSVSREKKESFPLTVTSAQKNPTAFYLCASSSQGATGYTFGSGTRLTVV.

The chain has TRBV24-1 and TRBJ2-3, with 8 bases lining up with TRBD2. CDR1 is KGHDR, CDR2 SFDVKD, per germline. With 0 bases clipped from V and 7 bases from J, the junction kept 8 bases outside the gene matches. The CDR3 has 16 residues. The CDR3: CATSDLTGGLRNTQYF. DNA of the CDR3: TGTGCCACCAGTGATTTGACGGGGGGGCTCCGCAATACGCAGTATTTT.

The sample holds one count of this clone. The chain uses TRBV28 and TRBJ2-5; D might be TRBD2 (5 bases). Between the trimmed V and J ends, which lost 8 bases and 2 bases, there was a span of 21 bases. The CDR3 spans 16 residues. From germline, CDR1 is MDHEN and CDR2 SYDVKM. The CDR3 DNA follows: TGTGCCAGCCATGAGTTTACGGGGAGCGGTCAAGAGACCCAGTACTTC. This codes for CASHEFTGSGQETQYF.

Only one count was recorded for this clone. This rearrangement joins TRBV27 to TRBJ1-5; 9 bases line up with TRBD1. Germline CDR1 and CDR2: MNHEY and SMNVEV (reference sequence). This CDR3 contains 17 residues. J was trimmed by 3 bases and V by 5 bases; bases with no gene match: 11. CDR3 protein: CASSPRPGQGINQPQHF. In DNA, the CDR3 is TGTGCCAGCAGTCCCCGGCCGGGACAGGGTATCAATCAGCCCCAGCATTTT.

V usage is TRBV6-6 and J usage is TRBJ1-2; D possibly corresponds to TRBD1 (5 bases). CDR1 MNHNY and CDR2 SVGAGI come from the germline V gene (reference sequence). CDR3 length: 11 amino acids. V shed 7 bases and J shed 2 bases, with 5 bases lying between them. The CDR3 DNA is TGTGCCAGCACAGGGAACTATGGCTACACCTTC. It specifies CASTGNYGYTF.